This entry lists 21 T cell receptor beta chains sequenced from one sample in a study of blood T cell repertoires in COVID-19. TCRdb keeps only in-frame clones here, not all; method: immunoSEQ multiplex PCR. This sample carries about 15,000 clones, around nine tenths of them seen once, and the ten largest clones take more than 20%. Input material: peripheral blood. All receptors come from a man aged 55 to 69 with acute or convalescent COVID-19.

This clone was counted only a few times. The CDR3 DNA sequence: TGTGCCAGCAGTTCGGCGGGAGCCTACACAGATACGCAGTATTTT. It yields the protein CASSSAGAYTDTQYF. This rearrangement joins TRBV28 to TRBJ2-3, with 7 bases that match TRBD2. CDR3 size: 15 residues. The V segment lost 4 bases and the J segment 2 bases; nucleotides outside the gene matches: 6. Germline V gives CDR1 MDHEN, CDR2 SYDVKM.

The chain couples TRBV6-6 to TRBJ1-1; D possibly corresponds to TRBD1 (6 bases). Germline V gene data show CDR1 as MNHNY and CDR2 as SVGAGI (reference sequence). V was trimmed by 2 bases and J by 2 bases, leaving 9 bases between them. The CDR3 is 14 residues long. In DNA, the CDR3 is TGTGCCAGCAGTTACGCGGGGGCAAACACTGAAGCTTTCTTT. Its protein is CASSYAGANTEAFF.

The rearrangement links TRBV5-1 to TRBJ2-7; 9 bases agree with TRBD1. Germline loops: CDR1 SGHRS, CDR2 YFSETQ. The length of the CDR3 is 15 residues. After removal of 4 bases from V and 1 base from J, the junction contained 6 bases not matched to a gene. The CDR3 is CASSPDRGESYEQYF. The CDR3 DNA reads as TGCGCCAGCAGCCCAGACAGGGGGGAGTCCTACGAGCAGTACTTC. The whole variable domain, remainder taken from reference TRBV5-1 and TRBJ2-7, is KAGVTQTPRYLIKTRGQQVTLSCSPISGHRSVSWYQQTPGQGLQFLFEYFSETQRNKGNFPGRFSGRQFSNSRSEMNVSTLELGDSALYLCASSPDRGESYEQYFGPGTRLTVT.

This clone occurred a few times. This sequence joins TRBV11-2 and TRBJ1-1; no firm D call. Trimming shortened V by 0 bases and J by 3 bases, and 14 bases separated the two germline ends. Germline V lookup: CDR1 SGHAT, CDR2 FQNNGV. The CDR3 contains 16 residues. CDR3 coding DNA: TGTGCCAGCAGCTTAGAATTCGGGAGAAGGGACACTGAAGCTTTCTTT. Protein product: CASSLEFGRRDTEAFF.

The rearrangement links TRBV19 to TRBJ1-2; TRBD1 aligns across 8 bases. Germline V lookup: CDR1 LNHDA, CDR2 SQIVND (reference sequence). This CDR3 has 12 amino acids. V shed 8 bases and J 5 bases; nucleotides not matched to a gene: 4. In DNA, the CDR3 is TGTGCCAGTGGGGACAGGATTTATGGCTACACCTTC. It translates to CASGDRIYGYTF.

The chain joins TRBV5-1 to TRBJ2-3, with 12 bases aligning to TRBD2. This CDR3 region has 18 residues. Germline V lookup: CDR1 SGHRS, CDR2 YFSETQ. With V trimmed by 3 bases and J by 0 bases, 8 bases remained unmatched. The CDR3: CASSSRLAGDMSTDTQYF. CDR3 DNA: TGCGCCAGCAGCTCCCGACTAGCGGGGGACATGAGCACAGATACGCAGTATTTT.

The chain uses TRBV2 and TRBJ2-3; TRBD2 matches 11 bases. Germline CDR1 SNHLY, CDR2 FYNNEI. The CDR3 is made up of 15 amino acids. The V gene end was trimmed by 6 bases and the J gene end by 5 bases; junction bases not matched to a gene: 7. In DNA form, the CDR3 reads TGTGCCAGCAGGTCAGGGCTAGCGGGAGGAGATACGCAGTATTTT. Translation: CASRSGLAGGDTQYF.

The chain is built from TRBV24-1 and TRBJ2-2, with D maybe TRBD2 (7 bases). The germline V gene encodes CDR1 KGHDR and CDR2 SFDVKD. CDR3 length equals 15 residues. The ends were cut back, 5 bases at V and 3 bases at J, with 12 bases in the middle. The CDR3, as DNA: TGTGCCACCAGTGGGCGGGGGCCGGACACCGGGGAGCTGTTTTTT. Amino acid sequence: CATSGRGPDTGELFF.

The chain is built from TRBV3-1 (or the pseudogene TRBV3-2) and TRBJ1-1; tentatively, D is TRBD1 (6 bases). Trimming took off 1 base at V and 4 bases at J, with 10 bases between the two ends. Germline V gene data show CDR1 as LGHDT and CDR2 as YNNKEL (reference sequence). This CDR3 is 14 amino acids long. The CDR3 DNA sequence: TGTGCCAGCAGCCAAGCGGGGGGCTCCACTGAAGCTTTCTTT. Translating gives CASSQAGGSTEAFF.

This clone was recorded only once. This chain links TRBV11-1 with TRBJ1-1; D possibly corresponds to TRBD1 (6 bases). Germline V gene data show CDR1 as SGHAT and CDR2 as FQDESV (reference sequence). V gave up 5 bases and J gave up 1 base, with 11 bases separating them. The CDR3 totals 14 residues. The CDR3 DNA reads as TGTGCCAGCAGCCCGGGACAAGGGAACACTGAAGCTTTCTTT. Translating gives CASSPGQGNTEAFF.

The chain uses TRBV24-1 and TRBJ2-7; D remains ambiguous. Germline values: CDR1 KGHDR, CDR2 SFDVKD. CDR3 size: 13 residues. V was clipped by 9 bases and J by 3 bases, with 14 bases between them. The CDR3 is CATLPQKIYEQYF. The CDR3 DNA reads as TGTGCCACCCTCCCCCAGAAAATCTACGAGCAGTACTTC.

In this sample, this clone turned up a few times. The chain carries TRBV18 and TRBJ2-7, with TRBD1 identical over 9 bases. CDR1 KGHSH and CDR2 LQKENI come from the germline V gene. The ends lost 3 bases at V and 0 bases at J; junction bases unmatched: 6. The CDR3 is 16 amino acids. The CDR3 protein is CASSPVWTGDSYEQYF. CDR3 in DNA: TGTGCCAGCTCACCTGTGTGGACAGGGGACTCCTACGAGCAGTACTTC.

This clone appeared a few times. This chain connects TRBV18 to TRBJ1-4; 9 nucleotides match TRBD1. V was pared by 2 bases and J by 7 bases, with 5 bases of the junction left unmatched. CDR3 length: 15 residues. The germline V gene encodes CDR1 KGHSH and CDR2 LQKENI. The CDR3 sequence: CASSPGTGNGEKLFF. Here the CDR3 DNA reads TGTGCCAGCTCACCAGGGACAGGGAACGGTGAAAAACTGTTTTTT.

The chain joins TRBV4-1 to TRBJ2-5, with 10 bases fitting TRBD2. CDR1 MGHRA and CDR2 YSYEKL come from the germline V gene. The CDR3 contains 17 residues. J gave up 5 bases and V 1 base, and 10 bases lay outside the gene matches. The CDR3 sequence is CASSQAIPSGRRETQYF. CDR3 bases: TGCGCCAGCAGCCAAGCGATTCCTAGCGGGAGAAGGGAGACCCAGTACTTC.

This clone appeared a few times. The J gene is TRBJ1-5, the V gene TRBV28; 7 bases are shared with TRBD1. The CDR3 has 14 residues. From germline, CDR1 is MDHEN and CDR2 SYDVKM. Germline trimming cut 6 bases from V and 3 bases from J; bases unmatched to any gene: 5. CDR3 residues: CASRVQGTNQPQHF. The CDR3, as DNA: TGTGCCAGCAGAGTACAGGGGACCAATCAGCCCCAGCATTTT.

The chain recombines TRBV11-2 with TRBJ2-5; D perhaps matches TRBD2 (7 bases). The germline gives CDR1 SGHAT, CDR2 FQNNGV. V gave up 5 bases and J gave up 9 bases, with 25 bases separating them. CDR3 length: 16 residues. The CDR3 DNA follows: TGTGCCAGCAGCCCCCGAGGGGGGGTACAGGGAAAATCCCAGTACTTC. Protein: CASSPRGGVQGKSQYF.

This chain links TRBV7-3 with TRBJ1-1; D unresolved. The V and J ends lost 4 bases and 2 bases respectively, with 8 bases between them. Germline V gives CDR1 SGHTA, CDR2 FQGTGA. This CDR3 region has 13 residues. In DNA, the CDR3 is TGTGCCAGCAGCTCTTCTAGAAACACTGAAGCTTTCTTT. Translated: CASSSSRNTEAFF.

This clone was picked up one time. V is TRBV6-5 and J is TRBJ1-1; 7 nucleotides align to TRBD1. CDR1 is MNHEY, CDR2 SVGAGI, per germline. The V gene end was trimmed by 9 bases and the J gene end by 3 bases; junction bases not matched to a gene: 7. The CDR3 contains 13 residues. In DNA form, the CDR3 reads TGTGCCAGTAGACAGGGAGTTTACACTGAAGCTTTCTTT. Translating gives CASRQGVYTEAFF.

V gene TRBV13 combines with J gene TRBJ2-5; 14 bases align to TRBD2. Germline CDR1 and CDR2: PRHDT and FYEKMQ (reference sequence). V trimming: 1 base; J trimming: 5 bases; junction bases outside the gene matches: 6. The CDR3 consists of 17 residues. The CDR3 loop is CASSLVGLAGVGETQYF. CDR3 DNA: TGTGCCAGCAGCTTAGTGGGACTAGCGGGAGTCGGGGAGACCCAGTACTTC.

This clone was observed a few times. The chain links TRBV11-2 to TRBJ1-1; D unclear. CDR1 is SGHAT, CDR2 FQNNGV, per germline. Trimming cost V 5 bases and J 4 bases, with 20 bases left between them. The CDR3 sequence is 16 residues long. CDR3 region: CASSRGIKIEGTEAFF. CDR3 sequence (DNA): TGTGCCAGCAGCCGCGGGATCAAAATCGAGGGCACTGAAGCTTTCTTT.

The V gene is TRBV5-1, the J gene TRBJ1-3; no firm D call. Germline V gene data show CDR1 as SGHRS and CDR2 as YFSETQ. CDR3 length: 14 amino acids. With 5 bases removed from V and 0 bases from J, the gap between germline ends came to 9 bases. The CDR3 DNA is TGCGCCAGCAGGGACGGAGGCTCTGGAAACACCATATATTTT. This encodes CASRDGGSGNTIYF.